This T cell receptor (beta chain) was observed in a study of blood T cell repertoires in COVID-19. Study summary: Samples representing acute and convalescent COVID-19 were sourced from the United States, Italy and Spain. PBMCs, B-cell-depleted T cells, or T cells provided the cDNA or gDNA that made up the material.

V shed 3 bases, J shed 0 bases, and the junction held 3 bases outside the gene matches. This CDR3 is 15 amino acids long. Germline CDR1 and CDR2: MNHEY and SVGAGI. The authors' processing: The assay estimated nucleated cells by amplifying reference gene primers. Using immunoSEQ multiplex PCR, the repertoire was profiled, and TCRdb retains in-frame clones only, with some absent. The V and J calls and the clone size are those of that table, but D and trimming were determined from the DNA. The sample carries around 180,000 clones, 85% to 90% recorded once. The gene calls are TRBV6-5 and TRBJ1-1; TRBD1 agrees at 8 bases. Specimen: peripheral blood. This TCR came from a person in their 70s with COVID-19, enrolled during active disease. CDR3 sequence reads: CASSYGTGMNTEAFF. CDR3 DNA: TGTGCCAGCAGTTATGGGACAGGCATGAACACTGAAGCTTTCTTT.